This TCR beta chain was recorded in a study of OX40 agonist ivuxolimab in advanced cancers. Regarding the study in general: The costimulatory receptor OX40 (CD134) was targeted by ivuxolimab, a fully human IgG2 agonistic monoclonal antibody. Intravenous ivuxolimab was administered to patients every 2 weeks at six dose levels: 0.01, 0.1, 0.3, 1.5, 3 and 10 mg/kg. Among the roughly 52 dose-escalation patients, about 20 had hepatocellular carcinoma, roughly 15 melanoma, 9 renal cell carcinoma and 9 head and neck cancer. In the dose-escalation cohort, approximately 80% of patients were male, and the mean age was 60 years with a range of roughly 20 to 80. Prior anti-PD-1, anti-PD-L1 or anti-CTLA-4 therapy was permitted, and 30% to 45% of dose-escalation patients had received checkpoint inhibitors. Partial responses occurred in three dose-escalation patients: two with cutaneous melanoma and one with hepatocellular carcinoma. Peripheral TCRbeta sequencing was intended to test whether TCR sequence diversity was altered and clonal T-cell expansion was caused by ivuxolimab. The paper covers the monotherapy dose-escalation part of the phase I ivuxolimab trial, which included N ≈ 50 patients.

Patients with a history of autoimmune disease or receiving systemic immunosuppression were excluded from the trial. Peripheral blood for TCR sequencing was collected from all dose cohorts at baseline, on cycle 4 day 1, and on cycle 7 day 1. The samples were drawn from a first-in-human, open-label, multicenter phase I dose-escalation trial of ivuxolimab. The trial enrolled adults with locally advanced or metastatic head and neck squamous cell, hepatocellular, melanoma or renal cell carcinoma. Before TCR sequencing, CD4+ and CD8+ T cells were separately sorted from peripheral blood. A word on this clone: The specificity of this receptor is unknown. The record has no base qualities; no much larger clone is one base away.

Genomic DNA was extracted from sorted cells for sequencing of the TCRbeta CDR3 region. TCRbeta CDR3 regions were sequenced using the immunoSEQ Assay. Held by TCRdb, this immuneACCESS table contains in-frame sequences only and omits some clones. Under half of the omission traces to an unresolved V gene where checked; the cause of the rest is unknown. The sample table lists approximately 100,000 clones, about nine tenths of them with a count of one. The leading ten clones occupy around 1.6% of the sample. General findings and caveats noted by the study authors: After ivuxolimab, CD8+ T cells had more expanded clones than CD4+ T cells on average. Partial responders in the 0.1-3.0 mg/kg groups had among the lowest normalized peripheral clonal expansion, especially among CD8+ T cells. The antigen specificity of the peripheral T cells that underwent clonal expansion was not determined. At doses of 0.1 to 3.0 mg/kg, clonal expansion of both CD4+ and CD8+ blood T cells was observed from baseline to week 6. Low levels of normalized T-cell clonal expansion were also seen in some nonresponding patients.

This specimen was CD4+ or CD8+ T cells sorted from blood, taken in a trial of the OX40 agonist ivuxolimab. The sequence was collected from an adult with an advanced solid tumor such as melanoma, head and neck, liver or kidney cancer.

DNA sequence: TGTGCCAGCAGTGTCTACGAGCAGTACTTC. This codes for CASSVYEQYF. In this chain, TRBV6-1 is recombined with TRBJ2-7; the D gene lacks a confident call. Deletion took 4 bases off V and 3 bases off J, with a span of 1 base between the germline ends. For CDR1 and CDR2, the germline V gene lists MNHNS and SASEGT. Spanning cysteine to phenylalanine, the CDR3 consists of 10 amino acids. The sequence is cut down to CDR3 DNA, 30 bases in frame from base 1.